Listed below are T cell receptor beta chains from one sample, sequenced in a study of CD8 T cells in Susac syndrome. TCRdb re-derived calls from the immunoSEQ multiplex PCR reads in MiXCR, one entry per CDR3 protein. The table includes approximately 160,000 distinct CDR3 sequences, just over 90% detected once. The sample comprised CD4+ T cells from PBMCs. Source of these receptors: a human donor in good health. CDR3s include the opening cysteine and the closing phenylalanine or tryptophan. The D gene is left open where the match is weak. Size is omitted from some rows. Given values are once, few, many or a class for expanded clones.

j_gene: TRBJ2-7
len: 14
abundance: -
v_gene: TRBV19
d_gene: -
CDR3nt: TGTGCCAGTTTCAGCGGGCCACCTACCTACGAGCAGTACTTC
CDR3aa: CASFSGPPTYEQYF

j_gene: TRBJ1-1
len: 14
abundance: -
v_gene: TRBV5-1
d_gene: -
CDR3nt: TGCGCCAGCAGCCGCGGGGGGCTTGGCACTGAAGCTTTCTTT
CDR3aa: CASSRGGLGTEAFF

j_gene: TRBJ2-6
len: 17
abundance: -
v_gene: TRBV6-1
d_gene: -
CDR3nt: TGTGCCAGCATCTCCCGTGACGGATCCTCTGGGGCCAACGTCCTGACTTTC
CDR3aa: CASISRDGSSGANVLTF

j_gene: TRBJ2-5
len: 16
abundance: -
v_gene: TRBV5-4
d_gene: -
CDR3nt: TGTGCCAGCAGCTCTGGGGGGCTAGCGGTACAAGAGACCCAGTACTTC
CDR3aa: CASSSGGLAVQETQYF

j_gene: TRBJ1-5
len: 15
abundance: -
v_gene: TRBV6-2/TRBV6-3
d_gene: -
CDR3nt: TGTGCCAGCAGTTATTGCAGGGATTGCAATCAGCCCCAGCATTTT
CDR3aa: CASSYCRDCNQPQHF

j_gene: TRBJ2-1
len: 14
abundance: -
v_gene: TRBV6-2/TRBV6-3
d_gene: -
CDR3nt: TGTGCCAGCAGTTACAGACAGTCCTACAATGAGCAGTTCTTC
CDR3aa: CASSYRQSYNEQFF

j_gene: TRBJ2-5
len: 14
abundance: -
v_gene: TRBV6-2/TRBV6-3
d_gene: TRBD2
CDR3nt: TGTGCCAGCCTCCAGCTAGCGGGCGTCGAGACCCAGTACTTC
CDR3aa: CASLQLAGVETQYF

j_gene: TRBJ2-2
len: 14
abundance: -
v_gene: TRBV4-3
d_gene: -
CDR3nt: TGCGCCAGCAGCCAAGATTTAGGTAACGGGGAGCTGTTTTTT
CDR3aa: CASSQDLGNGELFF

j_gene: TRBJ2-1
len: 12
abundance: -
v_gene: TRBV7-8
d_gene: -
CDR3nt: TGTGCCAGCAGCCACAATGGGAATGAGCAGTTCTTC
CDR3aa: CASSHNGNEQFF

j_gene: TRBJ2-5
len: 12
abundance: -
v_gene: TRBV30
d_gene: -
CDR3nt: TGTGCCTGGAGTAGCGGTAAAGAGACCCAGTACTTC
CDR3aa: CAWSSGKETQYF

j_gene: TRBJ2-7
len: 16
abundance: -
v_gene: TRBV12-5
d_gene: TRBD1
CDR3nt: TGTGCTAGTGGTTTGGTACTCGGACAGGGACCCTACGAGCAGTACTTC
CDR3aa: CASGLVLGQGPYEQYF

j_gene: TRBJ2-1
len: 13
abundance: -
v_gene: TRBV5-1
d_gene: -
CDR3nt: TGCGCCAGCAGCCAAGGACACCCTAATGAGCAGTTCTTC
CDR3aa: CASSQGHPNEQFF

j_gene: TRBJ2-7
len: 15
abundance: -
v_gene: TRBV7-2
d_gene: TRBD1
CDR3nt: TGTGCCAGCAGGCCCGGGACAGGGTGGTCCTACGAGCAGTACTTC
CDR3aa: CASRPGTGWSYEQYF

j_gene: TRBJ2-7
len: 14
abundance: -
v_gene: TRBV11-2
d_gene: TRBD2
CDR3nt: TGTGCCAGCAGCACCCCGGGAGGGGCCAACGAGCAGTACTTC
CDR3aa: CASSTPGGANEQYF

j_gene: TRBJ1-2
len: 16
abundance: -
v_gene: TRBV4-3
d_gene: TRBD1
CDR3nt: TGCGCCAGCAGCCAAGATGGGGCAGGGGGAAACTATGGCTACACCTTC
CDR3aa: CASSQDGAGGNYGYTF

j_gene: TRBJ1-1
len: 15
abundance: -
v_gene: TRBV7-8
d_gene: -
CDR3nt: TGTGCCAGCAGCTTAGGCGGGGTCCCGAACACTGAAGCTTTCTTT
CDR3aa: CASSLGGVPNTEAFF

j_gene: TRBJ1-1
len: 14
abundance: -
v_gene: TRBV30
d_gene: -
CDR3nt: TGTGCCTGGAGTGTAAGTGTATTGAAGACTGAAGCTTTCTTT
CDR3aa: CAWSVSVLKTEAFF

j_gene: TRBJ2-1
len: 13
abundance: -
v_gene: TRBV28
d_gene: TRBD2
CDR3nt: TGTGCCAGCAGTAGCGGGGCTTACAATGAGCAGTTCTTC
CDR3aa: CASSSGAYNEQFF

j_gene: TRBJ2-3
len: 20
abundance: -
v_gene: TRBV4-3
d_gene: TRBD2
CDR3nt: TGCGCCAGCAGCCAAGAGGGCCCCTCTTCAGCGGGGGGGGGCACAGATACGCAGTATTTT
CDR3aa: CASSQEGPSSAGGGTDTQYF

j_gene: TRBJ1-1
len: 15
abundance: -
v_gene: TRBV19
d_gene: -
CDR3nt: TGTGCCAGTAGTAGTCGAATGACTCTGAACACTGAAGCTTTCTTT
CDR3aa: CASSSRMTLNTEAFF

j_gene: TRBJ2-1
len: 16
abundance: -
v_gene: TRBV20-1
d_gene: TRBD2
CDR3nt: TGCAGTGCTAGAGATCGGGAGGGCCTTTTCTACAATGAGCAGTTCTTC
CDR3aa: CSARDREGLFYNEQFF

j_gene: TRBJ2-2
len: 13
abundance: few
v_gene: TRBV6-1
d_gene: -
CDR3nt: TGTGCCAGCAGGCCAGTGAACACCGGGGAGCTGTTTTTT
CDR3aa: CASRPVNTGELFF

j_gene: TRBJ1-5
len: 15
abundance: -
v_gene: TRBV19
d_gene: -
CDR3nt: TGTGCCAGTAGTATAGGACAGGCAGGGAATCAGCCCCAGCATTTT
CDR3aa: CASSIGQAGNQPQHF

j_gene: TRBJ1-1
len: 14
abundance: once
v_gene: TRBV5-1
d_gene: -
CDR3nt: TGCGCCAGCAGCCCGGACAGCCAAACCTCTGAAGCTTTCTTT
CDR3aa: CASSPDSQTSEAFF

j_gene: TRBJ2-5
len: 14
abundance: few
v_gene: TRBV4-1
d_gene: TRBD2
CDR3nt: TGCGCCAGCAGCCTGGGACTAATCCAAGAGACCCAGTACTTC
CDR3aa: CASSLGLIQETQYF

j_gene: TRBJ1-5
len: 14
abundance: once
v_gene: TRBV30
d_gene: TRBD1
CDR3nt: TGTGCCTGGGCCAGGACAGGGGGCGGTCAGCCCCAGCATTTT
CDR3aa: CAWARTGGGQPQHF

j_gene: TRBJ1-3
len: 16
abundance: -
v_gene: TRBV28
d_gene: -
CDR3nt: TGTGCCAGCAGTTTGGTCGGGGCACGCTCTGGAAACACCATATATTTT
CDR3aa: CASSLVGARSGNTIYF

j_gene: TRBJ2-3
len: 12
abundance: -
v_gene: TRBV3-1
d_gene: -
CDR3nt: TGTGCCAGCAGCCGCGCCAAAGATACGCAGTATTTT
CDR3aa: CASSRAKDTQYF

j_gene: TRBJ1-1
len: 14
abundance: once
v_gene: TRBV29-1
d_gene: -
CDR3nt: TGCAGCGCCGAACTACAGGGTGAAGGGTATGAAGCTTTCTTT
CDR3aa: CSAELQGEGYEAFF

j_gene: TRBJ2-1
len: 16
abundance: -
v_gene: TRBV18
d_gene: -
CDR3nt: TGTGCCAGCTCACCACCGGGGCAGAGCTCCTACAATGAGCAGTTCTTC
CDR3aa: CASSPPGQSSYNEQFF

j_gene: TRBJ2-5
len: 14
abundance: -
v_gene: TRBV9
d_gene: -
CDR3nt: TGTGCCAGCAGCGTAGAGGGAGGGGGGGTGACCCAGTACTTC
CDR3aa: CASSVEGGGVTQYF

j_gene: TRBJ2-5
len: 14
abundance: -
v_gene: TRBV24-1
d_gene: -
CDR3nt: TGTGCCACCAGTGATCCTGACAGCGTGGGGGCCCAGTACTTC
CDR3aa: CATSDPDSVGAQYF

j_gene: TRBJ2-4
len: 14
abundance: -
v_gene: TRBV20-1
d_gene: TRBD1
CDR3nt: TGCAGTCTCGGTGGGGGGACAGGGAAAAACATTCAGTACTTC
CDR3aa: CSLGGGTGKNIQYF

j_gene: TRBJ1-1
len: 12
abundance: -
v_gene: TRBV11-2
d_gene: TRBD1
CDR3nt: TGTGCCAGCAGCTCAACAGGGGTTGAAGCTTTCTTT
CDR3aa: CASSSTGVEAFF

j_gene: TRBJ2-7
len: 12
abundance: -
v_gene: TRBV12-3/TRBV12-4
d_gene: TRBD2
CDR3nt: TGTGCCAGCGGGACTAGGCCTACGCAGCAGTACTTC
CDR3aa: CASGTRPTQQYF

j_gene: TRBJ2-3
len: 14
abundance: -
v_gene: TRBV5-1
d_gene: -
CDR3nt: TGCGCCAGCAGCTTGGCGTCGGGGGTAGATACGCAGTATTTT
CDR3aa: CASSLASGVDTQYF

j_gene: TRBJ2-5
len: 15
abundance: once
v_gene: TRBV29-1
d_gene: TRBD1
CDR3nt: TGCAGCGTTGATTCCGGGGACAGGGGCGGTGAGACCCAGTACTTC
CDR3aa: CSVDSGDRGGETQYF

j_gene: TRBJ1-5
len: 15
abundance: -
v_gene: TRBV5-6
d_gene: -
CDR3nt: TGTGCCAGCAGCCTCAGGAGGCGGCGAAATCAGCCCCAGCATTTT
CDR3aa: CASSLRRRRNQPQHF

j_gene: TRBJ2-2
len: 13
abundance: -
v_gene: TRBV6-2/TRBV6-3
d_gene: TRBD1
CDR3nt: TGTGCCAGTCACAGGGGCGGCACCGGGGAGCTGTTTTTT
CDR3aa: CASHRGGTGELFF

j_gene: TRBJ2-4
len: 15
abundance: -
v_gene: TRBV6-2/TRBV6-3
d_gene: -
CDR3nt: TGTGCCAGCAGCTCCGGAGCCTTCCCCGGGAACATTCAGTACTTC
CDR3aa: CASSSGAFPGNIQYF

j_gene: TRBJ1-1
len: 13
abundance: -
v_gene: TRBV14
d_gene: -
CDR3nt: TGTGCCAGCAGCCAAGGGTTGGACACTGAAGCTTTCTTT
CDR3aa: CASSQGLDTEAFF

j_gene: TRBJ2-3
len: 16
abundance: -
v_gene: TRBV23-1
d_gene: TRBD1
CDR3nt: TGCGCCAGCAGTCAATCGGACAGGGCACACACAGATACGCAGTATTTT
CDR3aa: CASSQSDRAHTDTQYF

j_gene: TRBJ1-1
len: 14
abundance: -
v_gene: TRBV7-8
d_gene: -
CDR3nt: TGTGCCAGCAGCCGACCGGGACGTGCTTTTGAAGCTTTCTTT
CDR3aa: CASSRPGRAFEAFF

j_gene: TRBJ2-7
len: 16
abundance: -
v_gene: TRBV5-1
d_gene: TRBD1
CDR3nt: TGCGCCAGCAGCTTGGCCCCAGACAGGGGGGGATACGAGCAGTACTTC
CDR3aa: CASSLAPDRGGYEQYF

j_gene: TRBJ1-1
len: 13
abundance: -
v_gene: TRBV20-1
d_gene: -
CDR3nt: TGCAGTGCTAGAGTTCAGGACCACCGAGAGGCTTTCTTT
CDR3aa: CSARVQDHREAFF

j_gene: TRBJ2-7
len: 15
abundance: -
v_gene: TRBV6-5
d_gene: TRBD1
CDR3nt: TGTGCCAGCAGTTATGCTTGGACAGGGCCCTACGAGCAGTACTTC
CDR3aa: CASSYAWTGPYEQYF

j_gene: TRBJ2-3
len: 17
abundance: -
v_gene: TRBV21-1
d_gene: -
CDR3nt: TGTGCCAGCACCCTGGGGGCGGGGTTGGCGGCGACAGATACGCAGTATTTT
CDR3aa: CASTLGAGLAATDTQYF